The 24 T cell receptor beta chains presented below share a single source sample, sequenced in a study of blood T cell repertoires in COVID-19. Clones were sequenced by immunoSEQ multiplex PCR, and TCRdb holds only the in-frame ones, with some missing. This sample has about 210,000 clones, with around nine tenths found just once. The sample consisted of PBMCs or T cells enriched from blood (not recorded which). All receptors come from a woman in her twenties or thirties who had been exposed to COVID-19.

V is TRBV6-5 and J is TRBJ1-2, with 7 bases aligning to TRBD1. Germline CDR1 reads MNHEY; CDR2 reads SVGAGI. This CDR3 comprises 14 residues. After removal of 5 bases from V and 4 bases from J, the junction contained 7 bases not matched to a gene. The CDR3 DNA reads as TGTGCCAGCAGTACCCGACAGGGAAGCTATGGCTACACCTTC. It encodes CASSTRQGSYGYTF.

The V and J genes are TRBV5-1 and TRBJ1-2; 7 bases are shared with TRBD1. The V gene end was trimmed by 0 bases and the J gene end by 4 bases; junction bases not matched to a gene: 0. Germline V gene data show CDR1 as SGHRS and CDR2 as YFSETQ. CDR3 size: 13 residues. In DNA, the CDR3 is TGCGCCAGCAGCTTGGGGACAGGCTATGGCTACACCTTC. It yields the protein CASSLGTGYGYTF.

This clone appeared a single time. The J gene is TRBJ2-7, the V gene TRBV5-5; D unresolved. The V and J ends lost 4 bases and 2 bases respectively, with 4 bases between them. This CDR3 spans 11 amino acids. The germline V gene encodes CDR1 SGHKS and CDR2 YYEKEE (reference sequence). The CDR3, as DNA: TGTGCCAGCAGCCCGGCCTACGAGCAGTACTTC. Amino acids: CASSPAYEQYF.

The V call is TRBV11-3, the J call TRBJ2-3; 8 positions match TRBD2. Per the germline V gene, CDR1 is SGHNT and CDR2 is YENEEA. The V gene end was trimmed by 5 bases and the J gene end by 6 bases; junction bases not matched to a gene: 10. This CDR3 region has 15 residues. The CDR3, as DNA: TGTGCCAGCAGCGCCTCACGGACTAGCCATGATACGCAGTATTTT. Translation gives CASSASRTSHDTQYF. Filled out from reference TRBV11-3 and TRBJ2-3, the complete variable domain reads EAGVVQSPRYKIIEKKQPVAFWCNPISGHNTLYWYLQNLGQGPELLIRYENEEAVDDSQLPKDRFSAERLKGVDSTLKIQPAELGDSAVYLCASSASRTSHDTQYFGPGTRLTVL.

The chain couples TRBV19 to TRBJ1-2; D is possibly TRBD1 (6 bases). The CDR3 extends over 14 amino acids. Trimming took 7 bases from V and 8 from J, leaving 20 bases between them. Germline CDR1 reads LNHDA; CDR2 reads SQIVND (reference sequence). The DNA for the CDR3 is TGTGCCAGTACCCGGTCCGGGACAAAGCTGGGCTACACCTTC. Amino acid sequence: CASTRSGTKLGYTF.

This clone showed up just once. The CDR3 DNA follows: TGTGCCAGTAGTATTTCGGACAGGGCGAACACTGAAGCTTTCTTT. It translates to CASSISDRANTEAFF. The chain employs TRBV19 and TRBJ1-1; 8 positions match TRBD1. CDR1 LNHDA and CDR2 SQIVND come from the germline V gene (reference sequence). With V trimmed by 3 bases and J by 1 base, 4 bases remained unmatched. This CDR3 contains 15 residues.

This chain's CDR3 is CASSTMDRGAYGYTF. The CDR3 nucleotides read TGTGCCAGCAGCACCATGGACAGGGGGGCCTATGGCTACACCTTC. This chain links TRBV11-2 with TRBJ1-2; 10 nucleotides agree with TRBD1. Germline V gene lookup returns CDR1 SGHAT and CDR2 FQNNGV. The CDR3 covers 15 residues. V was clipped by 5 bases and J by 4 bases; unmatched bases: 7.

The V gene is TRBV12-5, the J gene TRBJ1-2; TRBD1 agrees at 7 bases. Trimming cost V 7 bases and J 5 bases; bases outside gene matches: 16. CDR1 and CDR2 (germline): LGHNT, FRNRAP. The CDR3 spans 16 residues. The CDR3 sequence: CASASPGQPLSYGYTF. The CDR3 bases are TGTGCTAGTGCCTCACCGGGACAGCCGCTATCTTATGGCTACACCTTC.

This clone was counted many times. This chain connects TRBV5-8 to TRBJ1-2; the match to TRBD1 covers 8 bases. Looked up from germline, CDR1 is SGHTS and CDR2 is YDEGEE. This CDR3 has 16 residues. V shed 4 bases and J 7 bases; nucleotides not matched to a gene: 15. As DNA, the CDR3 is TGTGCCAGCAGCGCTGGCGCCCCAGGGGGCTGGTTTGGCTACACCTTC. It yields the protein CASSAGAPGGWFGYTF.

The CDR3 nucleotides read TGTGCCAGTCCCCCAATTCCCTTCTTCGACAGGGGGCAAGAAGGCAATCAGCCCCAGCATTTT. Its protein is CASPPIPFFDRGQEGNQPQHF. The J gene is TRBJ1-5, the V gene TRBV19, with 10 bases that match TRBD1. V shed 8 bases, J shed 2 bases, and the junction held 24 bases outside the gene matches. This CDR3 spans 21 amino acids. CDR1 is LNHDA, CDR2 SQIVND, per germline (reference sequence).

The chain joins TRBV2 to TRBJ1-2; 11 nucleotides match TRBD1. This CDR3 region has 18 residues. Germline loops: CDR1 SNHLY, CDR2 FYNNEI. The V segment lost 6 bases and the J segment 0 bases; nucleotides outside the gene matches: 12. CDR3 region: CASRYRDRGVKTNYGYTF. The CDR3 bases are TGTGCCAGCAGATACCGGGACAGGGGGGTAAAGACTAACTATGGCTACACCTTC.

This rearrangement joins TRBV6-5 to TRBJ2-7, with TRBD2 as a possible D gene (5 bases). The CDR3 is 14 amino acids. Trimming left V 6 bases short and J 2 bases short, with 14 bases between. The germline V gene has CDR1 MNHEY and CDR2 SVGAGI. The CDR3 DNA follows: TGTGCCAGCAGCGAGGGCCGAGACCCCTACGAGCAGTACTTC. Encoded protein: CASSEGRDPYEQYF.

This sequence joins TRBV27 and TRBJ2-1; the D gene is possibly TRBD1 (6 bases). Per the germline V gene, CDR1 is MNHEY and CDR2 is SMNVEV (reference sequence). The germline V and J ends were trimmed by 0 bases and 2 bases, with 11 bases remaining between them. The CDR3 length is 16 residues. The CDR3 DNA follows: TGTGCCAGCAGTTTATCGATGGGGGCCCCCTACAATGAGCAGTTCTTC. This codes for CASSLSMGAPYNEQFF.

This chain joins TRBV3-1 (or the pseudogene TRBV3-2) and TRBJ1-6; TRBD1 aligns across 11 bases. This CDR3 is 13 amino acids long. The germline CDR1 and CDR2 sequences are LGHDT and YNNKEL (reference sequence). Trimming cost V 6 bases and J 8 bases; bases outside gene matches: 0. The CDR3 loop reads CASRGQGDSPLHF. DNA of the CDR3: TGTGCCAGCAGGGGACAGGGGGATTCACCCCTCCACTTT.

Only a few counts were recorded for this clone. The chain combines TRBV7-3 with TRBJ2-2, with TRBD1 matching 7 bases. CDR3 length: 14 residues. Germline CDR1 SGHTA, CDR2 FQGTGA. V was clipped by 5 bases and J by 3 bases; unmatched bases: 3. This CDR3 reads CASSTGQYTGELFF. The DNA for the CDR3 is TGTGCCAGCAGCACGGGACAGTACACCGGGGAGCTGTTTTTT.

The chain carries TRBV6-1 and TRBJ2-7, with 9 bases matching TRBD2. The germline V gene encodes CDR1 MNHNS and CDR2 SASEGT. The CDR3 runs to 13 residues. J was trimmed by 6 bases and V by 5 bases; bases with no gene match: 5. As DNA, the CDR3 is TGTGCCAGCAGTTTCGCGGGGGGGGTCGAGCAGTACTTC. This codes for CASSFAGGVEQYF.

In this sample, this clone turned up a few times. The V call is TRBV4-2, the J call TRBJ2-3; 9 nucleotides line up with TRBD2. The CDR3 loop spans 14 amino acids. Germline CDR1 and CDR2: LGHNA and YNFKEQ. V lost 1 base and J lost 5; bases outside the gene matches: 1. The CDR3 sequence: CASSQALAGDTQYF. The CDR3 DNA is TGTGCCAGCAGCCAAGCACTAGCGGGAGATACGCAGTATTTT.

The rearrangement joins TRBV10-1 to TRBJ2-7; 9 nucleotides line up with TRBD1. The CDR3 loop spans 15 amino acids. Germline-derived CDR1 and CDR2 are WNHNN and SYGVQD (reference sequence). With 0 bases clipped from V and 6 bases from J, the junction kept 6 bases outside the gene matches. CDR3 in amino acids: CASSESWGQGSEQYF. Written as DNA, the CDR3 is TGCGCCAGCAGTGAGTCCTGGGGACAGGGTTCCGAGCAGTACTTC.

This rearrangement joins TRBV11-2 to TRBJ2-6; weak D call: TRBD2 (6 bases). V lost 2 bases to trimming and J lost 1 base, with 9 bases between them. Germline lookup yields CDR1 SGHAT and CDR2 FQNNGV. CDR3 length equals 16 residues. CDR3 loop: CASSLWGRSGANVLTF. The CDR3 DNA reads as TGTGCCAGCAGCTTATGGGGGAGGTCTGGGGCCAACGTCCTGACTTTC.

This clone was observed a handful of times. This rearrangement joins TRBV7-9 to TRBJ2-7, with a tentative D call TRBD2 (5 bases). This CDR3 has 16 residues. Germline lookup yields CDR1 SEHNR and CDR2 FQNEAQ (reference sequence). V shed 1 base and J shed 3 bases, with 16 bases lying between them. The CDR3 reads CASSLGAGGGIYEQYF. CDR3 bases: TGTGCCAGCAGCTTAGGAGCCGGAGGAGGAATCTACGAGCAGTACTTC.

V is TRBV9 and J is TRBJ1-4, with D possibly matching TRBD1 (5 bases). Germline CDR1 reads SGDLS; CDR2 reads YYNGEE. This CDR3 spans 14 amino acids. Trimming shortened V by 0 bases and J by 4 bases, and 7 bases separated the two germline ends. CDR3 amino acids: CASSVVDSNEKLFF. CDR3 nucleotide sequence: TGTGCCAGCAGCGTAGTTGACAGTAATGAAAAACTGTTTTTT.

The genes are TRBV3-1 (or the pseudogene TRBV3-2) and TRBJ2-7; D perhaps matches TRBD1 (5 bases). CDR3 length equals 12 residues. V was pared by 0 bases and J by 5 bases, with 5 bases between. CDR1 LGHDT and CDR2 YNNKEL come from the germline V gene (reference sequence). The CDR3 protein is CASSQEGHEQYF. The CDR3 DNA reads as TGTGCCAGCAGCCAAGAGGGGCACGAGCAGTACTTC.

The rearrangement links TRBV5-1 to TRBJ1-1, with a possible D match to TRBD1 (5 bases). Germline CDR1 reads SGHRS; CDR2 reads YFSETQ. Between the trimmed V and J ends, which lost 0 bases and 7 bases, there was a span of 13 bases. The CDR3 has 14 amino acids. CDR3 sequence (DNA): TGCGCCAGCAGCTTGGGGGGCCTTACACTTGAAGCTTTCTTT. Translating gives CASSLGGLTLEAFF.

J is TRBJ2-3 and V is TRBV29-1, with TRBD2 matching 10 bases. This CDR3 spans 15 amino acids. The junction had 6 bases not matched to a gene; V was cut back by 4 bases and J by 2 bases. In germline, CDR1 is SQVTM, CDR2 ANQGSEA. The chain's CDR3 is CSVAVAGGSTDTQYF. CDR3 DNA sequence: TGCAGCGTTGCTGTAGCGGGGGGATCCACAGATACGCAGTATTTT.